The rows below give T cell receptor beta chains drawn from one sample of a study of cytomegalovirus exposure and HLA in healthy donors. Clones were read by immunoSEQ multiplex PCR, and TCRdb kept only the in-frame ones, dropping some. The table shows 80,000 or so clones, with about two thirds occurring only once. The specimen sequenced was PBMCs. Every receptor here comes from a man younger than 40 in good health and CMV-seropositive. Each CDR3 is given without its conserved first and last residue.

ASSLDGLRLTNEKLF | TRBV7-8
ASRRAGETQY | TRBV5-1
ASSLAGYRGRMNTEAF | TRBV7-2
ASSNILAGGSYEQY | TRBV5-1
ASSVLAGEGLF | TRBV10-1
ASTHYYNEQF | TRBV28
ASSQGNSGFATNEKLF | TRBV4-1
ASSRHRVFPLSSGNTIY | TRBV23-1
SVGVVRLAEYQETQY | TRBV29-1
ASGLGLAGSTDTQY | TRBV12-5
ASSRAQGGGELF | TRBV4-3
ASSEGQGNYGYT | TRBV28
ASSLSYSSETQY | TRBV7-2
ATSRGAGSTDTQY | TRBV15
ASSQPLAGDANTGELF | TRBV4-3
ASSPMWGVTNEQF | TRBV5-8
ASSLGQALRLEGYT | TRBV14
ASTQNGGAFETQY | TRBV6-5
SASGQGTSGYT | TRBV29-1
ASSKIHEKAPSSYNEQF | TRBV21-1
TSSHLSAGRTDTQY | TRBV1
ASSSQGDTGELF | TRBV7-3
ASSLARTANYGYT | TRBV7-9
ASSEFDGLAKNIQY | TRBV25-1
ATGSSPYEQY | TRBV10-3
SVGQTANTGELF | TRBV29-1
ASSLDLIYEQY | TRBV11-2
ASSAGGDIETQY | TRBV6-1
SVRRSGFNYGYT | TRBV29-1
ASRGGVTYEQY | TRBV6-1
ASSLDDEVTYEQY | TRBV7-2
ASSLVGGRIAEQY | TRBV7-8
ASSQEASGNSYEQY | TRBV4-3
ASSKTGGWYEQY | TRBV10-1
ASSPGTGVSYEQY | TRBV28
ASSPGLATNEQF | TRBV7-9
ASSPTSGMGVEMGQY | TRBV7-2
ASSPIVGGRETQY | TRBV18
ASRDRISYEQY | TRBV25-1
ASSVGQGDYGYT | TRBV5-1
ASRKQGASSNQPQH | TRBV28
ASSHEGAGANVLT | TRBV7-9
ASTPGERTDTQY | TRBV5-1
ASSVLAGWSNEQF | TRBV6-1
ASSLIKREVSGVGEQF | TRBV28
ASSIETGGGYGYT | TRBV19
ASRQGTYNEQF | TRBV6-5
ASSLRLASGHNEQF | TRBV5-4
ASSLMTSGGADTQY | TRBV5-1
ASSQDFGGSRGAF | TRBV4-2